A selection of T cell receptor beta chains follows, all from one sample in a study of shared clonotypes between healthy human individuals. Sequenced by immunoSEQ multiplex PCR; TCRdb stores in-frame clones only, minus some. This table holds hundreds of thousands of clones, about 74% found once. Sequencing input: memory CD4+ T cells sorted from blood. All receptors come from a woman aged 25 to 39 in good health. CDR3s include the opening cysteine and the closing phenylalanine or tryptophan. The order of the fields is clone size, J gene, D gene, V gene, CDR3 DNA, CDR3 protein. A D gene is named only where the DNA matches it firmly. Where a row states a size, it is once, few, many or the class of an expanded clone; other rows omit it.

abundance: many; j_gene: TRBJ2-2; d_gene: TRBD2; v_gene: TRBV5-1; CDR3nt: TGCGCCAGCAGCTCCGGACTAGCGGGAGCCGGGGAGCTGTTTTTT; CDR3aa: CASSSGLAGAGELFF
abundance: -; j_gene: TRBJ1-5; d_gene: -; v_gene: TRBV2; CDR3nt: TGTGCCAGCAGTTTGGTAAGCGCCAATCAGCCCCAGCATTTT; CDR3aa: CASSLVSANQPQHF
abundance: -; j_gene: TRBJ2-7; d_gene: -; v_gene: TRBV29-1; CDR3nt: TGCAGCGTCGAAAAGGAGGCAGGGTCCTACGAGCAGTACTTC; CDR3aa: CSVEKEAGSYEQYF
abundance: -; j_gene: TRBJ2-2; d_gene: -; v_gene: TRBV29-1; CDR3nt: TGCAGCGCCAGGGGAGGAGGGCCGAACACCGGGGAGCTGTTTTTT; CDR3aa: CSARGGGPNTGELFF
abundance: -; j_gene: TRBJ1-3; d_gene: -; v_gene: TRBV30; CDR3nt: TGTGCCTGGAGAGGTGAGGGCACCATATATTTT; CDR3aa: CAWRGEGTIYF
abundance: once; j_gene: TRBJ1-1; d_gene: -; v_gene: TRBV7-9; CDR3nt: TGTGCCAGCGCCGGGACCACGGTGGCTTTCTTT; CDR3aa: CASAGTTVAFF
abundance: -; j_gene: TRBJ1-1; d_gene: TRBD1; v_gene: TRBV7-9; CDR3nt: TGTGCCACCATATCGACAGGGGTCCTTGAAGCTTTCTTT; CDR3aa: CATISTGVLEAFF
abundance: -; j_gene: TRBJ2-7; d_gene: -; v_gene: TRBV7-8; CDR3nt: TGTGCCAGCAGCTTAACGGACTACTCCTTTGAGCAGTACTTC; CDR3aa: CASSLTDYSFEQYF
abundance: -; j_gene: TRBJ2-7; d_gene: -; v_gene: TRBV6-5; CDR3nt: TGTGCCAGCAGTTACTCCGGGACCCGGGGTGAGCAGTACTTC; CDR3aa: CASSYSGTRGEQYF
abundance: -; j_gene: TRBJ2-2; d_gene: TRBD1; v_gene: TRBV7-6; CDR3nt: TGTGCCAGCAGCTTAGGACCCGGACAGGGTGGCACCGGGGAGCTGTTTTTT; CDR3aa: CASSLGPGQGGTGELFF
abundance: -; j_gene: TRBJ2-7; d_gene: TRBD2; v_gene: TRBV30; CDR3nt: TGTGCCTCCGCGGGACTAGTAACCTACGAGCAGTACTTC; CDR3aa: CASAGLVTYEQYF
abundance: -; j_gene: TRBJ1-1; d_gene: TRBD1; v_gene: TRBV19; CDR3nt: TGTGCCAGCAGAGGTCGGGACAGACCTAACACTGAAGCTTTCTTT; CDR3aa: CASRGRDRPNTEAFF
abundance: few; j_gene: TRBJ2-7; d_gene: -; v_gene: TRBV4-1; CDR3nt: TGCGCCAGCAGCCAAGCTCATCGTGGCTACGAGCAGTACTTC; CDR3aa: CASSQAHRGYEQYF
abundance: few; j_gene: TRBJ1-4; d_gene: TRBD1; v_gene: TRBV2; CDR3nt: TGTGCCAGCAGTTCCCCAGGGGGCTTGGGCACTAATGAAAAACTGTTTTTT; CDR3aa: CASSSPGGLGTNEKLFF
abundance: -; j_gene: TRBJ1-2; d_gene: -; v_gene: TRBV29-1; CDR3nt: TGCAGCGTTGTCCACTTCTTACAGGACGGCTACACCTTC; CDR3aa: CSVVHFLQDGYTF
abundance: many; j_gene: TRBJ2-7; d_gene: -; v_gene: TRBV5-8; CDR3nt: TGTGCCAGCAGCTTGTATTTTTTAGAGGGAAGTCCCTACGAGCAGTACTTC; CDR3aa: CASSLYFLEGSPYEQYF
abundance: -; j_gene: TRBJ2-1; d_gene: -; v_gene: TRBV6-1; CDR3nt: TGTGCCAGCAGTGGCACCAGGGTTAATGAGCAGTTCTTC; CDR3aa: CASSGTRVNEQFF
abundance: few; j_gene: TRBJ1-5; d_gene: TRBD1; v_gene: TRBV19; CDR3nt: TGTGCCAGTACCAGGGACAGACAAAATAGCAATCAGCCCCAGCATTTT; CDR3aa: CASTRDRQNSNQPQHF
abundance: -; j_gene: TRBJ1-5; d_gene: TRBD1; v_gene: TRBV5-8; CDR3nt: TGTGCCAGCAGCCCGGGGGACAGGGTAAGGGTTGGCAATCAGCCCCAGCATTTT; CDR3aa: CASSPGDRVRVGNQPQHF
abundance: -; j_gene: TRBJ2-3; d_gene: -; v_gene: TRBV29-1; CDR3nt: TGCAGCGTTCGTGGCGACACAGATACGCAGTATTTT; CDR3aa: CSVRGDTDTQYF
abundance: -; j_gene: TRBJ1-5; d_gene: TRBD1; v_gene: TRBV30; CDR3nt: TGTGCCTGGGAATACAGGGGCCGAGGGCCCCAGCATTTT; CDR3aa: CAWEYRGRGPQHF
abundance: -; j_gene: TRBJ2-5; d_gene: TRBD1; v_gene: TRBV11-2; CDR3nt: TGTGCCAGCAGCTTACAGGGGGCTCGGGAGACCCAGTACTTC; CDR3aa: CASSLQGARETQYF
abundance: -; j_gene: TRBJ1-1; d_gene: -; v_gene: TRBV2; CDR3nt: TGTGCCAGCAGGTTATCTCAGGGGACTGAAGCTTTCTTT; CDR3aa: CASRLSQGTEAFF
abundance: -; j_gene: TRBJ2-4; d_gene: TRBD1; v_gene: TRBV28; CDR3nt: TGTGCCACCTGGGGACAGGGCAAAAACATTCAGTACTTC; CDR3aa: CATWGQGKNIQYF
abundance: few; j_gene: TRBJ1-5; d_gene: -; v_gene: TRBV28; CDR3nt: TGTGCCAGCGTCAGTCAAAGCAATCAGCCCCAGCATTTT; CDR3aa: CASVSQSNQPQHF
abundance: -; j_gene: TRBJ1-1; d_gene: TRBD1; v_gene: TRBV6-1; CDR3nt: TGTGCCAGCAGTGATGCGAGTCCGGGGACAGGCACGGGGACTGAAGCTTTCTTT; CDR3aa: CASSDASPGTGTGTEAFF
abundance: -; j_gene: TRBJ1-1; d_gene: -; v_gene: TRBV6-4; CDR3nt: TGTGCCAGCTATAGGGGTTACACTGAAGCTTTCTTT; CDR3aa: CASYRGYTEAFF
abundance: once; j_gene: TRBJ2-5; d_gene: TRBD2; v_gene: TRBV7-2; CDR3nt: TGTGCCAGCAGCTTACAAGCGGGAGGCCCAGAGACCCAGTACTTC; CDR3aa: CASSLQAGGPETQYF
abundance: -; j_gene: TRBJ2-3; d_gene: TRBD2; v_gene: TRBV7-3; CDR3nt: TGTGCCAGCAGCCCCCACGCTAGCGGGGGTACCACAGATACGCAGTATTTT; CDR3aa: CASSPHASGGTTDTQYF
abundance: -; j_gene: TRBJ2-3; d_gene: TRBD1; v_gene: TRBV7-8; CDR3nt: TGTGCCAGCAGCTCGCCTACAGGGGGCACAGATACGCAGTATTTT; CDR3aa: CASSSPTGGTDTQYF
abundance: -; j_gene: TRBJ2-1; d_gene: TRBD1; v_gene: TRBV7-6; CDR3nt: TGTGCCAGCAGCTTAGCGTTAACAGGGGTGGATGAGCAGTTCTTC; CDR3aa: CASSLALTGVDEQFF
abundance: -; j_gene: TRBJ2-7; d_gene: TRBD2; v_gene: TRBV29-1; CDR3nt: TGCAGCGTTGAAGAAACTAGCGGGGTCTCCTACGAGCAGTACTTC; CDR3aa: CSVEETSGVSYEQYF
abundance: -; j_gene: TRBJ1-1; d_gene: -; v_gene: TRBV5-4; CDR3nt: TGTGCCAGCAGCTTGAACACTGAAGCTTTCTTT; CDR3aa: CASSLNTEAFF
abundance: -; j_gene: TRBJ2-7; d_gene: -; v_gene: TRBV18; CDR3nt: TGTGCCAGCTCACCACTGGAGGGTGGAGAGCAGTACTTC; CDR3aa: CASSPLEGGEQYF
abundance: -; j_gene: TRBJ2-5; d_gene: -; v_gene: TRBV27; CDR3nt: TGTGCCAGCAGCCGACGGATTCGGGAGACCCAGTACTTC; CDR3aa: CASSRRIRETQYF
abundance: few; j_gene: TRBJ2-1; d_gene: -; v_gene: TRBV6-4; CDR3nt: TGTGCCAGCAGTCAGTCTTCTAGAGACAATGAGCAGTTCTTC; CDR3aa: CASSQSSRDNEQFF
abundance: -; j_gene: TRBJ1-5; d_gene: TRBD1; v_gene: TRBV28; CDR3nt: TGTGCCAGCAGTGCCGACAGGGGGCCCAATCAGCCCCAGCATTTT; CDR3aa: CASSADRGPNQPQHF
abundance: -; j_gene: TRBJ1-1; d_gene: -; v_gene: TRBV11-2; CDR3nt: TGTGCCAGCAGCTTCATGAACACTGAAGCTTTCTTT; CDR3aa: CASSFMNTEAFF
abundance: -; j_gene: TRBJ2-5; d_gene: TRBD2; v_gene: TRBV5-6; CDR3nt: TGTGCCAGCAGCACCCGGACTAGCGGGTATGAGACCCAGTACTTC; CDR3aa: CASSTRTSGYETQYF
abundance: -; j_gene: TRBJ2-1; d_gene: TRBD2; v_gene: TRBV4-1; CDR3nt: TGCGCCAGCAGCCATGGTACTAGCGGATTCAACAATGAGCAGTTCTTC; CDR3aa: CASSHGTSGFNNEQFF
abundance: many; j_gene: TRBJ2-7; d_gene: -; v_gene: TRBV11-2; CDR3nt: TGTGCCACACGACGGATACTCTACGAGCAGTACTTC; CDR3aa: CATRRILYEQYF
abundance: -; j_gene: TRBJ1-4; d_gene: -; v_gene: TRBV4-1; CDR3nt: TGCGCCAGCAGCCAAGATATACAGCTTAATGAAAAACTGTTTTTT; CDR3aa: CASSQDIQLNEKLFF
abundance: -; j_gene: TRBJ1-1; d_gene: -; v_gene: TRBV6-6; CDR3nt: TGTGCCAGCAGTTACGTACAGGCTCCTCGCACTGAAGCTTTCTTT; CDR3aa: CASSYVQAPRTEAFF
abundance: -; j_gene: TRBJ2-5; d_gene: -; v_gene: TRBV27; CDR3nt: TGTGCCAGCAGTGCCTCAGGGCAAGAGACCCAGTACTTC; CDR3aa: CASSASGQETQYF
abundance: -; j_gene: TRBJ2-1; d_gene: TRBD2; v_gene: TRBV30; CDR3nt: TGTGCGCTCGGGGACTACTACAATGAGCAGTTCTTC; CDR3aa: CALGDYYNEQFF
abundance: -; j_gene: TRBJ1-3; d_gene: TRBD1; v_gene: TRBV11-1; CDR3nt: TGTGCCAGCAGCCCGGGACAGGGGCCGATCTCTGGAAACACCATATATTTT; CDR3aa: CASSPGQGPISGNTIYF
abundance: -; j_gene: TRBJ2-7; d_gene: TRBD2; v_gene: TRBV6-5; CDR3nt: TGTGCCAGCAGTCGACTAGCGGGAGGGGGCTACGAGCAGTACTTC; CDR3aa: CASSRLAGGGYEQYF
abundance: -; j_gene: TRBJ2-3; d_gene: TRBD1; v_gene: TRBV18; CDR3nt: TGTGCCAGCTCTCAAGGACAGGGCGCAGATACGCAGTATTTT; CDR3aa: CASSQGQGADTQYF
abundance: -; j_gene: TRBJ2-7; d_gene: -; v_gene: TRBV19; CDR3nt: TGTGCCAGTAGTACTCCGGACAGATACTACGAGCAGTACTTC; CDR3aa: CASSTPDRYYEQYF
abundance: -; j_gene: TRBJ1-1; d_gene: -; v_gene: TRBV5-6; CDR3nt: TGTGCCAGCAGCTATCGGGGGGCGGAATGGGCTGAAGCTTTCTTT; CDR3aa: CASSYRGAEWAEAFF
abundance: -; j_gene: TRBJ1-5; d_gene: -; v_gene: TRBV28; CDR3nt: TGTGCCAGCAGACCCCCTCTGGGGCAAGACAATCAGCCCCAGCATTTT; CDR3aa: CASRPPLGQDNQPQHF